The 16 T cell receptor beta chains reported below all come from one sample, sequenced in a study of blood T cell repertoires in COVID-19. The assay was immunoSEQ multiplex PCR, and TCRdb's table has in-frame clones only and misses some. The table records a few hundred thousand clones, about 91% of them present only once. The sequencing sample was made of peripheral blood. These receptors came from a person aged 18-35 years with COVID-19, enrolled during active disease.

This clone was counted a single time. The V and J genes are TRBV6-5 and TRBJ2-7, with D possibly matching TRBD2 (6 bases). The CDR3 is 15 residues long. Germline V gives CDR1 MNHEY, CDR2 SVGAGI. Deletions cut 6 bases from V and 5 bases from J, with 20 bases between. The CDR3 region is CASRPAGSGSHEQYF. The CDR3 nucleotides read TGTGCCAGCAGACCCGCGGGGAGTGGTTCCCACGAGCAGTACTTC.

The chain combines TRBV30 with TRBJ2-1; 11 bases match TRBD2. The ends lost 4 bases at V and 0 bases at J; junction bases unmatched: 8. The germline V gene has CDR1 GTSNPN and CDR2 SVGIG (reference sequence). This CDR3 contains 17 residues. The CDR3 spells CAWTRTSGFSSYNEQFF. In nucleotides, the CDR3 is TGTGCCTGGACCCGGACTAGCGGGTTTAGCTCCTACAATGAGCAGTTCTTC.

V and J are TRBV5-5 and TRBJ2-7, with a tentative D call TRBD1 (6 bases). V lost 1 base, J lost 10 bases, and 18 bases lay in between. CDR1 is SGHKS, CDR2 YYEKEE, per germline (reference sequence). CDR3 size: 14 residues. The CDR3 loop reads CASSLQLAGDPQYF. The DNA for the CDR3 is TGTGCCAGCAGCTTGCAGCTGGCAGGGGACCCCCAGTACTTC.

The V gene is TRBV3-1 (or the pseudogene TRBV3-2), the J gene TRBJ2-1; D gene unclear. V was pared by 1 base and J by 0 bases, with 10 bases between. Germline CDR1 reads LGHDT; CDR2 reads YNNKEL (reference sequence). The CDR3 extends over 16 amino acids. CDR3 sequence reads: CASSQAPRSSYNEQFF. Written as DNA, the CDR3 is TGTGCCAGCAGCCAAGCCCCGCGGAGCTCCTACAATGAGCAGTTCTTC.

This chain joins TRBV4-3 and TRBJ2-1, with D perhaps TRBD2 (5 bases). The V and J ends lost 3 bases and 5 bases respectively, with 11 bases between them. Per the germline V gene, CDR1 is LGHNA and CDR2 is YSLEER. The CDR3 spans 14 residues. DNA of the CDR3: TGCGCCAGCAGCCACGAGGACTTGGACAATGAGCAGTTCTTC. The encoded protein is CASSHEDLDNEQFF.

The chain has TRBV27 and TRBJ2-7; 7 nucleotides align to TRBD2. V lost 9 bases, J lost 6 bases, and 14 bases stayed unmatched. CDR3 length equals 14 residues. From germline, CDR1 is MNHEY and CDR2 SMNVEV (reference sequence). DNA for the CDR3: TGTGCCAGTGGCCGGGACTATCCCCCTCTCGAGCAGTACTTC. Translated, it gives CASGRDYPPLEQYF.

The rearrangement joins TRBV6-4 to TRBJ2-1; D is perhaps TRBD2 (6 bases). V lost 3 bases, J lost 9 bases, and 15 bases lay in between. The CDR3 spans 14 residues. Germline V CDR1 and CDR2: MRHNA, SNTAGT. The CDR3 reads CASSESGEFSEQFF. CDR3 DNA sequence: TGTGCCAGCAGTGAATCGGGGGAGTTTTCTGAGCAGTTCTTC.

With regard to this clone: Other DNA sequences in the sample encode the same CDR3. This chain links TRBV28 with TRBJ2-7, with TRBD2 as a possible D gene (5 bases). This CDR3 has 14 residues. Between the trimmed V and J ends, which lost 6 bases and 3 bases, there was a span of 15 bases. Germline CDR1 is MDHEN and CDR2 is SYDVKM. The CDR3 DNA reads as TGTGCCAGCAGCCCCCGGGATAGGGACTACGAGCAGTACTTC. Its protein is CASSPRDRDYEQYF.

The chain couples TRBV9 to TRBJ2-1; 8 nucleotides agree with TRBD2. Germline V CDR1 and CDR2: SGDLS, YYNGEE. The CDR3 length is 15 residues. The J segment lost 4 bases and the V segment lost 6 bases, leaving 9 bases of the junction unmatched. CDR3 protein: CASNPSGGLYNEQFF. The CDR3 region has the DNA TGTGCCAGCAACCCCAGCGGGGGACTTTACAATGAGCAGTTCTTC.

The genes are TRBV4-3 and TRBJ2-7; 9 nucleotides align to TRBD2. From germline, CDR1 is LGHNA and CDR2 YSLEER. J gave up 2 bases and V 5 bases, and 4 bases lay outside the gene matches. The CDR3 consists of 14 residues. The CDR3 spells CASSVGTSPYEQYF. The CDR3 nucleotides read TGCGCCAGCAGCGTCGGGACTAGCCCCTACGAGCAGTACTTC.

The V call is TRBV28, the J call TRBJ1-5; TRBD1 is a possible D gene (5 bases). The ends were cut back, 6 bases at V and 2 bases at J, with 14 bases in the middle. CDR3 size: 15 residues. CDR1 is MDHEN and CDR2 is SYDVKM in the germline V gene. CDR3 DNA sequence: TGTGCCAGCAGATCTGGGGGGGTAGGCAATCAGCCCCAGCATTTT. Translation: CASRSGGVGNQPQHF.

This sequence joins TRBV12-3 or TRBV12-4 and TRBJ2-2; D not resolved. Trimming removed 6 bases at V and 5 bases at J, with 4 bases between. The CDR3 runs to 11 residues. The CDR3 region is CASSGTGELFF. The DNA of the CDR3 is TGTGCCAGCAGCGGGACCGGGGAGCTGTTTTTT.

With regard to this clone: Different DNA sequences within this sample yield the same CDR3. The chain carries TRBV3-1 (or the pseudogene TRBV3-2) and TRBJ2-7, with unresolved D. V shed 5 bases and J shed 0 bases, with 2 bases lying between them. CDR3 length: 11 residues. Per germline, CDR1 LGHDT and CDR2 YNNKEL (reference sequence). The CDR3 sequence: CASSYSYEQYF. The CDR3 DNA is TGTGCCAGCAGCTACTCCTACGAGCAGTACTTC.

J is TRBJ1-2 and V is TRBV19, with D possibly being TRBD1 (6 bases). Trimming left V 7 bases short and J 1 base short, with 13 bases between. The CDR3 is 14 amino acids. The germline CDR1 and CDR2 sequences are LNHDA and SQIVND (reference sequence). The CDR3 protein is CASTYRAINYGYTF. The CDR3 bases are TGTGCCAGTACGTACAGGGCGATTAACTATGGCTACACCTTC.

This clone was detected only a few times. The chain is built from TRBV6-1 and TRBJ2-3; maybe TRBD1 (6 bases). The CDR3 is made up of 14 amino acids. Germline V gene data show CDR1 as MNHNS and CDR2 as SASEGT. V was pared by 1 base and J by 3 bases, with 8 bases between. This CDR3 is CASSEDRVTDTQYF. The DNA of the CDR3 is TGTGCCAGCAGTGAAGACAGGGTAACAGATACGCAGTATTTT.

The chain has TRBV7-9 and TRBJ2-2; the D gene is possibly TRBD2 (6 bases). Germline values: CDR1 SEHNR, CDR2 FQNEAQ (reference sequence). V was clipped by 2 bases and J by 0 bases, with 13 bases between them. The CDR3 has 17 residues. CDR3 sequence (DNA): TGTGCCAGCAGCTTATCAGGAGGGCAGACGAACACCGGGGAGCTGTTTTTT. Its translation: CASSLSGGQTNTGELFF.